The source of this TCR beta chain is a study of human T cells and chemical hapten exposure. Overall study context: Skin on the upper inner arm, approximately 2 cm by approximately 2 cm in size, was sensitized with 2% DPC. Mostly female patients had alopecia areata, totalis or universalis. General study findings and limits: In comparison with controls, expanded TCRs gave rise to a significantly larger number of large CDR3 similarity clusters. Sensitizing to DPC left TCRs with a frequency above 1 in 1000 unaltered.

TCRdb itself ran the RACE reads through MiXCR, one entry per CDR3 protein. This table has around 300,000 distinct CDR3 sequences, about 5.4% appearing once. After removal of 3 bases from V and 6 bases from J, the junction contained 6 bases not matched to a gene. This CDR3 has 16 residues. The germline V gene encodes CDR1 MNHEY and CDR2 SMNVEV (reference sequence). Noted time point: pre-sensitization, week 0. The treatment: therapeutic diphenylcyclopropenone sensitization with weekly scalp DPC. Concerning this clonotype: Antigen unknown.

The receptor was isolated from a woman aged 18-29 years with alopecia areata. Some clones in this sample may be carry-over from other donors' samples. The gene calls are TRBV27 and TRBJ2-1, with 12 bases lining up with TRBD2. The sample consisted of whole blood, taken in connection with sensitization to the hapten diphenylcyclopropenone (DPC). CDR3 residues: CASSFVPTSGGNEQFF. DNA for the CDR3: TGTGCCAGCAGTTTCGTACCGACTAGCGGGGGCAATGAGCAGTTCTTC.